This is a list of T cell receptor beta chains from one sample in a study of cytotoxic CD8 clonotypes in ibrutinib-treated CLL. The method was immunoSEQ multiplex PCR; TCRdb's version includes in-frame clones alone and lacks a portion of them. The profile shows some 300,000 clones, 70% to 80% of them singletons. The specimen was PBMCs, collected before ibrutinib treatment. Receptors originate from a human donor with chronic lymphocytic leukemia. The CDR3 runs from the conserved cysteine through the conserved F or W. The order of the fields is D gene, clone size, V gene, J gene, CDR3 DNA, CDR3 protein. A D gene is named only where the DNA matches it firmly. Some rows have no size entry. The others give once, few or many, or a class for an expanded clone.

-	-	TRBV5-1	TRBJ2-7	TGCGCCAGCAGCTTATGGACACAATCCTACGAGCAGTACTTC	CASSLWTQSYEQYF
-	-	TRBV7-2	TRBJ2-3	TGTGCCAGCAGCTTAGCGGGAGTAGATACGCAGTATTTT	CASSLAGVDTQYF
TRBD1	-	TRBV6-5	TRBJ1-2	TGTGCCAGCAGTTACCAAGGACAGGGAGCTAACTATGGCTACACCTTC	CASSYQGQGANYGYTF
-	few	TRBV5-1	TRBJ2-1	TGCGCCAGCAGCTCTTCGGTGGGCTCCTACAATGAGCAGTTCTTC	CASSSSVGSYNEQFF
-	-	TRBV5-1	TRBJ2-1	TGCGCCAGAATGGGAGACAGGCCACATAATGAGCAGTTCTTC	CARMGDRPHNEQFF
-	-	TRBV18	TRBJ2-1	TGTGCCAGCTCACCAGAGCGGGTTTTCAATGAGCAGTTCTTC	CASSPERVFNEQFF
TRBD2	-	TRBV14	TRBJ2-4	TGTGCCAGCAGCCAACAACTAGCGGGAGTATCTAACATTCAGTACTTC	CASSQQLAGVSNIQYF
-	-	TRBV4-2	TRBJ2-1	TGTGCCAGCAGCCACCCCCCCTACAATGAGCAGTTCTTC	CASSHPPYNEQFF
TRBD2	-	TRBV11-3	TRBJ2-7	TGTGCCAGCAGCTTAGGGGCAGCGGGAGAAGGCGAGCAGTACTTC	CASSLGAAGEGEQYF
-	-	TRBV10-3	TRBJ2-1	TGTGCCATCAGCCCCTGGCGGGACCTGGGCAATGAGCAGTTCTTC	CAISPWRDLGNEQFF
-	-	TRBV20-1	TRBJ2-7	TGCAGTGCTCCGAGATTTTACGAGCAGTACTTC	CSAPRFYEQYF
-	-	TRBV16	TRBJ1-1	TGTGCCAGCAGCCAAGGAGACGCCACGGTGATGAACACTGAAGCTTTCTTT	CASSQGDATVMNTEAFF
TRBD2	-	TRBV5-1	TRBJ2-7	TGCGCCAGCAGCTTAGCGGGAGGGGGTCTGGAGCAGTACTTC	CASSLAGGGLEQYF
TRBD2	-	TRBV4-2	TRBJ2-3	TGTGCCAGCAGCCAAGTAGCGGGACGGCGGACAGATACGCAGTATTTT	CASSQVAGRRTDTQYF
-	-	TRBV14	TRBJ2-2	TGTGCCAGCAGCCAGGGTCTTTGGACCGGGGAGCTGTTTTTT	CASSQGLWTGELFF
-	-	TRBV11-2	TRBJ2-1	TGTGCCAGCAGCTTAGGGACAGCACTCAACAATGAGCAGTTCTTC	CASSLGTALNNEQFF
-	few	TRBV7-3	TRBJ2-5	TGTGCCAGCAGCGAACGGTGTACCCAGTACTTC	CASSERCTQYF
-	few	TRBV29-1	TRBJ1-1	TGCAGCGTTGAGGGGCGCTTGGAAGCTTTCTTT	CSVEGRLEAFF
TRBD2	-	TRBV10-1	TRBJ2-1	TGCGCCACCGGGACTAGCGGGAGTTCGATCCCGTTCTTC	CATGTSGSSIPFF
-	-	TRBV7-2	TRBJ1-4	TGTGCCAGCAGCCTAGGACCCGGGGGAGAAAAACTGTTTTTT	CASSLGPGGEKLFF
TRBD2	once	TRBV9	TRBJ2-7	TGTGCCAGCAGCGTAGCGAGCGGGAGGGCCGGAGTGAACGAGCAGTACTTC	CASSVASGRAGVNEQYF
TRBD2	-	TRBV25-1	TRBJ2-2	TGTGCCAGCAGTGATAGAGATAGCGGGAGGGGTACCGGGGAGCTGTTTTTT	CASSDRDSGRGTGELFF
-	-	TRBV6-5	TRBJ2-7	TGTGCCAGCAGAACAGGCGGAGGGTACGAGCAGTACTTC	CASRTGGGYEQYF
TRBD1	-	TRBV29-1	TRBJ2-5	TGCAGCGTCCACAGGGGCCAAGAGACCCAGTACTTC	CSVHRGQETQYF
-	-	TRBV4-3	TRBJ2-7	TGCGCCAGCAGCAGAGCTTACGAGCAGTACTTC	CASSRAYEQYF
TRBD1	-	TRBV28	TRBJ1-2	TGTGCCAGCAGTTTACCGGACAGGGGGTGGTATGGCTACACCTTC	CASSLPDRGWYGYTF
-	-	TRBV27	TRBJ2-1	TGTGCCAGCAGCCCGCGGGGCTACAATGAGCAGTTCTTC	CASSPRGYNEQFF
-	-	TRBV7-2	TRBJ2-7	TGTGCCAGCAGCTTGGGTTCGGGTTCCTACGAGCAGTACTTC	CASSLGSGSYEQYF
-	-	TRBV13	TRBJ2-1	TGTGCCAGCAGCTCCTGGGCAGGGCCCACAGGGGAGCAGTTCTTC	CASSSWAGPTGEQFF
TRBD2	-	TRBV27	TRBJ2-7	TGTGCCAGCAGTCCCCTAGCGGGGTCATCCTACGAGCAGTACTTC	CASSPLAGSSYEQYF
-	-	TRBV4-3	TRBJ2-2	TGCGCCAGCAGCCGAGGGGGGAGCACCGGGGAGCTGTTTTTT	CASSRGGSTGELFF
-	-	TRBV28	TRBJ2-7	TGTGCCAGCAGTTTTGAAGCGATATACGAGCAGTACTTC	CASSFEAIYEQYF
TRBD2	few	TRBV28	TRBJ2-1	TGTTCCAGCAGTCCCCCAGGACTAGCGGGAATCAATGAGCAGTTCTTC	CSSSPPGLAGINEQFF
TRBD2	-	TRBV30	TRBJ2-3	TGTGCCTGGATGGCTAGCGGCATCACAGATACGCAGTATTTT	CAWMASGITDTQYF
-	-	TRBV7-6	TRBJ2-7	TGTGCCAGCAGCTTAGCGGAGGCGAGCTCCTACGAGCAGTACTTC	CASSLAEASSYEQYF
TRBD1	-	TRBV10-3	TRBJ2-7	TGTGCCATCAGCTTAGACAGGGGCCTGCTCTACGAGCAGTACTTC	CAISLDRGLLYEQYF
-	-	TRBV30	TRBJ2-2	TGTGCCTGGAGTAGTGAGGACGGGGAGCTGTTTTTT	CAWSSEDGELFF
TRBD2	-	TRBV7-2	TRBJ2-3	TGTGCCAGCAGCTCCGCTAGCGGGATTACGTGGTCAGATACGCAGTATTTT	CASSSASGITWSDTQYF
-	-	TRBV9	TRBJ2-7	TGTGCCAGCAGCGTGACTAGCGTACAGGGGTACGAGCAGTACTTC	CASSVTSVQGYEQYF
-	once	TRBV6-1	TRBJ1-3	TGTGCCAGCAGTGAAGCAACAGTCTCTGGAAACACCATATATTTT	CASSEATVSGNTIYF
-	once	TRBV9	TRBJ2-1	TGTGCCAGCAGCGTAGTGAGTGGGAGTAATGAGCAGTTCTTC	CASSVVSGSNEQFF
TRBD2	-	TRBV6-6	TRBJ2-5	TGTGCCAGCAGTTATGGGGGAGGGTGGGAGACCCAGTACTTC	CASSYGGGWETQYF
-	-	TRBV7-8	TRBJ2-5	TGTGCCAGCAGCGCAATCGTCGGGTCAGTGAATCAAGAGACCCAGTACTTC	CASSAIVGSVNQETQYF
-	-	TRBV25-1	TRBJ1-4	TGTGCCAGCAGTGACAGGGGTTCAAATGAAAAACTGTTTTTT	CASSDRGSNEKLFF
-	-	TRBV5-1	TRBJ2-3	TGCGCCAGCAGCTTGGACGGGTCTAGCACAGATACGCAGTATTTT	CASSLDGSSTDTQYF
TRBD1	-	TRBV2	TRBJ2-1	TGTGCCAGCAGATCCGGGACAGGGGGCAACAATGAGCAGTTCTTC	CASRSGTGGNNEQFF
-	-	TRBV7-3	TRBJ2-1	TGTGCCAGCAGCTTAACTTACCCGGTCGGTGAGCAGTTCTTC	CASSLTYPVGEQFF
-	-	TRBV6-5	TRBJ1-2	TGTGCCAGCAGTTCTACTCCTAACTATGGCTACACCTTC	CASSSTPNYGYTF